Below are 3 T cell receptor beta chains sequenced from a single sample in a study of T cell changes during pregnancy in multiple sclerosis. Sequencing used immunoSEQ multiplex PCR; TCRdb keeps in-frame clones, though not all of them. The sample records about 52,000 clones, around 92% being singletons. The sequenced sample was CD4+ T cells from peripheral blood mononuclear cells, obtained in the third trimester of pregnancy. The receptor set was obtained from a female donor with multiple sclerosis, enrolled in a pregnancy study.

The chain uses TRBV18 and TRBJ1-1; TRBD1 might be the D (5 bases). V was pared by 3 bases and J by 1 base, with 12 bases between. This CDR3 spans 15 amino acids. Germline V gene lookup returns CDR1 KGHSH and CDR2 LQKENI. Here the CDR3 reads CASSPPRTQNTEAFF. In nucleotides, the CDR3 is TGTGCCAGCTCACCCCCGAGGACACAGAACACTGAAGCTTTCTTT. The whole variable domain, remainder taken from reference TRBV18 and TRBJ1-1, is NAGVMQNPRHLVRRRGQEARLRCSPMKGHSHVYWYRQLPEEGLKFMVYLQKENIIDESGMPKERFSAEFPKEGPSILRIQQVVRGDSAAYFCASSPPRTQNTEAFFGQGTRLTVV.

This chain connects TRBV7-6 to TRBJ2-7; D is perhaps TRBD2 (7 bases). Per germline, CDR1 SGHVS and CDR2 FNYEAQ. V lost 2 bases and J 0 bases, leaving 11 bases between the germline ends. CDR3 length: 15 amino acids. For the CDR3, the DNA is TGTGCCAGCAGCTTAAGGGGGGGAAGCTCCTACGAGCAGTACTTC. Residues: CASSLRGGSSYEQYF.

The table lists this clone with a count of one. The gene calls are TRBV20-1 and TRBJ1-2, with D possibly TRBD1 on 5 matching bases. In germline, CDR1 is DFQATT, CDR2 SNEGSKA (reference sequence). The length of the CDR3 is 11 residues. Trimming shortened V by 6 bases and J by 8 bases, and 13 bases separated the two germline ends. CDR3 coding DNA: TGCAGTGCCAACCGGAGGGGAGGCTACACCTTC. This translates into CSANRRGGYTF.